This T cell receptor beta chain was identified in a study of T cell clonality in common variable immunodeficiency. The sample holds many counts of this clone. Read coverage stops 3 residues before the CDR3 terminus; the germline J gene supplies the remainder. Assay used: immunoSEQ multiplex PCR; TCRdb lists only in-frame clones, some missing. The data show tens of thousands of clones, with none appearing a single time. The germline CDR1 and CDR2 sequences are SGHRS and YFSETQ. Between the trimmed V and J ends, which lost 6 bases and 2 bases, there was a span of 14 bases. The CDR3 runs to 15 residues. Sequenced material: peripheral blood mononuclear cells. The rearrangement joins TRBV5-1 to TRBJ2-2; tentative D call: TRBD1 (6 bases). This clonotype was sampled from a person between 18 and 75 years old in good health. CDR3 loop: CASTPTGQNTGELFF. The sequenced CDR3 bases are TGCGCCAGCACCCCGACAGGCCAAAACACCGGGGAG.